Below are 6 T cell receptor beta chains sequenced from a single sample in a study of CD8+CD57+ T cells in acquired aplastic anemia. Genomic DNA provided the template from which TCR beta VDJ and CDR3 profiles were obtained. Using its own MiXCR run on the reads, TCRdb lists one record per CDR3 protein. The sample contains 250,000 to 350,000 distinct CDR3 sequences, roughly 61% of which appear only once. Sequencing was done on patients that had shown CD8+CD57+ cell expansion by flow cytometry. What was sequenced was sorted CD4+, CD8+, or CD8+CD57+ T cells (not recorded which) from PBMCs. These TCRs come from a human donor with aplastic anemia.

This clonotype was recorded many times. The chain combines TRBV10-1 with TRBJ1-1; weak D call: TRBD1 (6 bases). In germline, CDR1 is WNHNN, CDR2 SYGVQD (reference sequence). This CDR3 contains 13 residues. V lost 6 bases, J lost 4 bases, and 12 bases lay in between. CDR3 loop: CASSLGQPTEAFF. DNA of the CDR3: TGCGCCAGCAGCCTCGGACAGCCCACTGAAGCTTTCTTT.

This rearrangement joins TRBV7-2 to TRBJ1-1; no definite D call. Trimming took off 2 bases at V and 1 base at J, with 8 bases between the two ends. In germline, CDR1 is SGHTA, CDR2 FQGNSA. CDR3 size: 14 residues. CDR3 sequence: CASSLRAGNTEAFF. The CDR3 DNA follows: TGTGCCAGCAGCTTAAGGGCAGGGAACACTGAAGCTTTCTTT.

J is TRBJ2-1 and V is TRBV20-1; D gene ambiguous. The CDR3 is 12 amino acids. Per the germline V gene, CDR1 is DFQATT and CDR2 is SNEGSKA (reference sequence). The germline V and J ends were trimmed by 3 bases and 4 bases, with 7 bases remaining between them. This CDR3 reads CSARLQYNEQFF. CDR3 nucleotide sequence: TGCAGTGCTAGGCTACAATACAATGAGCAGTTCTTC.

V usage is TRBV19 and J usage is TRBJ2-2; 8 bases line up with TRBD1. Trimming took 5 bases from V and 2 from J; bases not matched to a gene: 7. Germline-derived CDR1 and CDR2 are LNHDA and SQIVND (reference sequence). The CDR3 consists of 16 residues. The DNA for the CDR3 is TGTGCCAGTAGTGGGACAGGAAGCATCAACACCGGGGAGCTGTTTTTT. As protein: CASSGTGSINTGELFF.

This clonotype was counted many times. The chain joins TRBV4-1 to TRBJ2-2; no definite D call. Trimming shortened V by 1 base and J by 0 bases, and 15 bases separated the two germline ends. This CDR3 is built from 18 residues. The germline gives CDR1 MGHRA, CDR2 YSYEKL. CDR3 in DNA: TGCGCCAGCAGCCAAGTTGTGGGCAAGGGATCGAACACCGGGGAGCTGTTTTTT. Translating it yields CASSQVVGKGSNTGELFF.

The rearrangement joins TRBV20-1 to TRBJ2-3, with TRBD2 matching 8 bases. The CDR3 covers 13 residues. Germline CDR1 and CDR2: DFQATT and SNEGSKA (reference sequence). V shed 6 bases and J 1 base; nucleotides not matched to a gene: 3. For the CDR3, the DNA is TGCAGTGCGCCGACTAGCGGCACAGATACGCAGTATTTT. This encodes CSAPTSGTDTQYF.